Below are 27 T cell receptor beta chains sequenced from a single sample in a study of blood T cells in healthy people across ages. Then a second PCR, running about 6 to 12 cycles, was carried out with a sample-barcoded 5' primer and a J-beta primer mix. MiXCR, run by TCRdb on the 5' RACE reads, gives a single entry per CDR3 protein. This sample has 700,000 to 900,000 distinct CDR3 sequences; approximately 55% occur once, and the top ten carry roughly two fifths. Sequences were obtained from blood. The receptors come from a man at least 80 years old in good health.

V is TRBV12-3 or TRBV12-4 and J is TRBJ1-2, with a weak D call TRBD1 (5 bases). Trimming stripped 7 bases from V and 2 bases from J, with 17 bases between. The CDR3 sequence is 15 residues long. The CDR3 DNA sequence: TGTGCCAGCAATAAAACAGGACCGGTGAACTATGGCTACACCTTC. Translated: CASNKTGPVNYGYTF.

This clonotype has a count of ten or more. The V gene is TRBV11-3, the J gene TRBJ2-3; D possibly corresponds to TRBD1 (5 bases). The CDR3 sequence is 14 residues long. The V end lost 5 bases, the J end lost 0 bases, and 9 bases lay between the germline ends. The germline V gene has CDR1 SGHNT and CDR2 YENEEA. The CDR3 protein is CASSLTASTDTQYF. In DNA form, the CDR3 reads TGTGCCAGCAGCCTGACAGCTAGCACAGATACGCAGTATTTT.

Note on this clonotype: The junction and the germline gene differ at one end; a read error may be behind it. CDR3: CASSDRVYELYF. In DNA, the CDR3 is TGTGCCAGCAGTGATAGGGTCTACGAGCTGTACTTC. The chain is built from TRBV6-4 and TRBJ2-7, with D unresolved. Germline CDR1 is MRHNA and CDR2 is SNTAGT. The CDR3 runs 12 residues.

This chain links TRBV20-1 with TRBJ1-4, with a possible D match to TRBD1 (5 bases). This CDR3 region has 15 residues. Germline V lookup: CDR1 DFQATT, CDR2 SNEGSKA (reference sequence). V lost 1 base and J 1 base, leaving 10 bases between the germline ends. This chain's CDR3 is CSARGPGGTNEKLFF. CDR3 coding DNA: TGCAGTGCTAGAGGTCCGGGGGGAACTAATGAAAAACTGTTTTTT.

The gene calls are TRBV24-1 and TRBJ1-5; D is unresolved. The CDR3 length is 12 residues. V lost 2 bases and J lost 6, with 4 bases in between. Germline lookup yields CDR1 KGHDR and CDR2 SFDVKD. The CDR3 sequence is CATSDYGQPQHF. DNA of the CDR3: TGTGCCACCAGTGATTACGGTCAGCCCCAGCATTTT.

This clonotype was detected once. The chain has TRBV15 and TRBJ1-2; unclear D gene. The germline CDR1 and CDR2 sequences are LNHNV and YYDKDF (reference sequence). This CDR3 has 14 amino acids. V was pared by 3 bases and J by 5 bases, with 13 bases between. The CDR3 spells CATSRAERSYGYTF. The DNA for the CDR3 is TGTGCCACCAGCAGGGCCGAACGGTCGTATGGCTACACCTTC.

This CDR3 is CASSLGTSGRAAYEQYF. The CDR3 bases are TGCGCCAGCAGCTTGGGGACTAGCGGGAGGGCCGCCTACGAGCAGTACTTC. The chain is built from TRBV5-1 and TRBJ2-7; 15 bases are a match to TRBD2. CDR1 and CDR2 from the germline V gene are SGHRS and YFSETQ. Losses at the gene ends were 0 bases for V and 2 bases for J; bases not matched to a gene: 3. The length of the CDR3 is 17 residues.

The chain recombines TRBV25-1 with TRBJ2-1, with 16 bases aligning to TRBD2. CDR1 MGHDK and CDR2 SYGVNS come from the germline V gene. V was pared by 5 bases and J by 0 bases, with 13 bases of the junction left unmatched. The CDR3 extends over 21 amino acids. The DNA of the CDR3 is TGTGCCAGCAGTTCGCTTACCCCGGGACTAGCGGGAGGGATCTCCTACAATGAGCAGTTCTTC. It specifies CASSSLTPGLAGGISYNEQFF.

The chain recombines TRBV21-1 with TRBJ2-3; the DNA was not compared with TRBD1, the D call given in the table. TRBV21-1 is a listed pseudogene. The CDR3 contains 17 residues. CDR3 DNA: TGTGCCAGCAGCAAAGACCCCGGGAACGCTTGCACAGATACGCAGTATTTT. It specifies CASSKDPGNACTDTQYF.

The CDR3 bases are TGCGCCAGCAGCTTGGGCCACCGGGGAACTAATGAAAAACTGTTTTTT. Amino acid sequence: CASSLGHRGTNEKLFF. J is TRBJ1-4 and V is TRBV5-1; D ambiguous. Germline loops: CDR1 SGHRS, CDR2 YFSETQ. V lost 0 bases, J lost 1 base, and 10 bases lay in between. This CDR3 contains 16 residues.

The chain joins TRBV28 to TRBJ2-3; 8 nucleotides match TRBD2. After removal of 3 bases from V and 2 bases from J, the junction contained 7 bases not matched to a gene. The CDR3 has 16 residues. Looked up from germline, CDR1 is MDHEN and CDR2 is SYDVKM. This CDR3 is CASSFVAGGFTDTQYF. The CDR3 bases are TGTGCCAGCAGTTTTGTGGCGGGAGGATTCACAGATACGCAGTATTTT.

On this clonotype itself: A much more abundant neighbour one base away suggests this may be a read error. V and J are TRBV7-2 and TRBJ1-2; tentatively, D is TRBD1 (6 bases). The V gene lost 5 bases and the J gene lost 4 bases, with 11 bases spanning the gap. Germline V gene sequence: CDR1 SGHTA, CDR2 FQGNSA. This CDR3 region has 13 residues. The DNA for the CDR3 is TGTACCAGCAGCGCCCGGGGGCCCTATGGCTACACCTTC. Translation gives CTSSARGPYGYTF.

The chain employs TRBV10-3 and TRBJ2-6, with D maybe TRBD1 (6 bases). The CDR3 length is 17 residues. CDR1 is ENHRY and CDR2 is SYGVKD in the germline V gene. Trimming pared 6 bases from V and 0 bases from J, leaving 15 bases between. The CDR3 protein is CAIRGDTAISGANVLTF. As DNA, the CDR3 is TGTGCCATCAGAGGGGACACGGCGATCTCTGGGGCCAACGTCCTGACTTTC.

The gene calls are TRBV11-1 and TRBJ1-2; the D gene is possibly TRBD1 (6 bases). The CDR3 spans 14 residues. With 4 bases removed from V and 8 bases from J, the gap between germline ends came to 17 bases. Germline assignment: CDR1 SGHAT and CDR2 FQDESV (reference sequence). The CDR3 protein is CASSSRGTRGGYTF. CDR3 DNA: TGTGCCAGCAGCTCGAGGGGGACGAGGGGAGGCTACACCTTC.

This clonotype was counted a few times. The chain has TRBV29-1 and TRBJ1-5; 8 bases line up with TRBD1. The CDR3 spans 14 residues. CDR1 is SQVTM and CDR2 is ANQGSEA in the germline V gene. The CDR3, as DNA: TGCAGTGTCGGCGGACAGGGTGGCAATCAGCCCCAGCATTTT. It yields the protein CSVGGQGGNQPQHF.

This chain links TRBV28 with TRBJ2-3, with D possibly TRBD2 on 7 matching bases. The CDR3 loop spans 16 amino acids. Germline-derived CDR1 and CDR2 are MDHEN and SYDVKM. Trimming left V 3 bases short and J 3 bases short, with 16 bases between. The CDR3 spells CASSFQRGGGTDTQYF. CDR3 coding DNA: TGTGCCAGCAGTTTTCAGCGGGGAGGGGGGACAGATACGCAGTATTTT. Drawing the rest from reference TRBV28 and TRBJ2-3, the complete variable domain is DVKVTQSSRYLVKRTGEKVFLECVQDMDHENMFWYRQDPGLGLRLIYFSYDVKMKEKGDIPEGYSVSREKKERFSLILESASTNQTSMYLCASSFQRGGGTDTQYFGPGTRLTVL.

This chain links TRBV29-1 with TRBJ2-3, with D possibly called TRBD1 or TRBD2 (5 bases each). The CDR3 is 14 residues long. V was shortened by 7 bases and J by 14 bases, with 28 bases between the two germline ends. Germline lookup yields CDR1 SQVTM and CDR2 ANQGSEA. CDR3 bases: TGCAGCGGATCATTGAGGGGCAAGCACAGATACGCGTATTTT. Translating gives CSGSLRGKHRYAYF.

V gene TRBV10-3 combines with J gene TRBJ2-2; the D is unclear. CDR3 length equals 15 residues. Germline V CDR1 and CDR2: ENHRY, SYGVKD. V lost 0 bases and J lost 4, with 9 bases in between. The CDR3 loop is CAISESTTPTGELFF. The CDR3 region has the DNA TGTGCCATCAGTGAGTCGACGACCCCCACCGGGGAGCTGTTTTTT.

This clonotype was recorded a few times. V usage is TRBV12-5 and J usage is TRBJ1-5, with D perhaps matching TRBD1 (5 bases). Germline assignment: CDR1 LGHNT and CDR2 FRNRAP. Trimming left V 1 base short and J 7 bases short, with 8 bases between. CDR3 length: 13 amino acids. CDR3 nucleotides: TGTGCTAGTGGTTTGGGAGAGGGGCAGCCCCAGCATTTT. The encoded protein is CASGLGEGQPQHF.

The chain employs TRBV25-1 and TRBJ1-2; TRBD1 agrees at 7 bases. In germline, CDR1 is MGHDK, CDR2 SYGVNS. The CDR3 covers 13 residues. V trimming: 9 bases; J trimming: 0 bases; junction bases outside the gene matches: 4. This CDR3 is CASRDRANYGYTF. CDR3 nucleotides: TGTGCCAGTAGGGACAGAGCTAACTATGGCTACACCTTC.

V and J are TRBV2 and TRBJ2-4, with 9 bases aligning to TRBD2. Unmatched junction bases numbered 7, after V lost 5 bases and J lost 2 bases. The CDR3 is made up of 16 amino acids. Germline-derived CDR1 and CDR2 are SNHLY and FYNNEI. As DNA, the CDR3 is TGTGCCAGCAGTCTGCGCGGGAGGGCGACCAAAAACATTCAGTACTTC. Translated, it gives CASSLRGRATKNIQYF.

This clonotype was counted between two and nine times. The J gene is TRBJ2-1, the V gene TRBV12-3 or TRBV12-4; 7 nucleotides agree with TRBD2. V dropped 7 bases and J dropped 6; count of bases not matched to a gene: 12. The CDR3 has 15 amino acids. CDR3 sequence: CASTQGLERANEQFF. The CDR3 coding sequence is TGTGCCAGCACCCAAGGACTAGAAAGGGCCAATGAGCAGTTCTTC.

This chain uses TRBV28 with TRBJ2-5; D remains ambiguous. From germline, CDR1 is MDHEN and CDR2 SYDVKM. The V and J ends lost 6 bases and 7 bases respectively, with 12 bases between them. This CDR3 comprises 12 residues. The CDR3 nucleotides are TGTGCCAGCAGACCACCCCTGGGGACCCAGTACTTC. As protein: CASRPPLGTQYF.

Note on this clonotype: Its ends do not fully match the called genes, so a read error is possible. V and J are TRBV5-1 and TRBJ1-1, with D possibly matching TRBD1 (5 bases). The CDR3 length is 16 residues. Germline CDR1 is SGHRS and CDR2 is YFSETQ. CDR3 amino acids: CTSSPGVGQGNTEAFF. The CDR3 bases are TGCACCAGCAGCCCGGGAGTAGGTCAGGGGAACACTGAAGCTTTCTTT.

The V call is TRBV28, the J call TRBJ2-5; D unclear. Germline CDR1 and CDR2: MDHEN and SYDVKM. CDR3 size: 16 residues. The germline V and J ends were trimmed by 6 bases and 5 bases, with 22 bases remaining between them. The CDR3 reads CASSLRFRGPGETQYF. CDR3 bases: TGTGCCAGCAGCTTACGATTTAGAGGCCCTGGGGAGACCCAGTACTTC.

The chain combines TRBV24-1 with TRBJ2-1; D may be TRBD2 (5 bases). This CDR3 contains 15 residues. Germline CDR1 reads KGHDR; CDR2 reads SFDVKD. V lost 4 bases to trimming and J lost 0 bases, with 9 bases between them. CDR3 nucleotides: TGTGCCACCAGTGACGGAGGCCCCTCCTACAATGAGCAGTTCTTC. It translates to CATSDGGPSYNEQFF.

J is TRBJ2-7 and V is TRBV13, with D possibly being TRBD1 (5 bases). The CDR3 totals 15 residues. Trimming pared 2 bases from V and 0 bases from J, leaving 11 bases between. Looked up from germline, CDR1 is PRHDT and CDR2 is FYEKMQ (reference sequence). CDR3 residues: CASSLTGRRSYEQYF. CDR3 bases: TGTGCCAGCAGCTTAACAGGACGCCGCTCCTACGAGCAGTACTTC. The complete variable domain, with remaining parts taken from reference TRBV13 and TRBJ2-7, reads AAGVIQSPRHLIKEKRETATLKCYPIPRHDTVYWYQQGPGQDPQFLISFYEKMQSDKGSIPDRFSAQQFSDYHSELNMSSLELGDSALYFCASSLTGRRSYEQYFGPGTRLTVT.